Below are 28 T cell receptor beta chains sequenced from a single sample in a study of cytomegalovirus exposure and HLA in healthy donors. PCR involved 60 Vbeta and 13 Jbeta primers. The table came from immunoSEQ multiplex PCR; TCRdb's copy has only in-frame clones and leaves some out. The repertoire has more than 95,000 clones, around three quarters of them found once; the top ten carry approximately 4.3%. Sequencing used PBMCs. Source of these receptors: a man in his thirties or forties in good health and CMV-seropositive.

The count of this clone is one. V and J are TRBV9 and TRBJ2-1, with D possibly being TRBD2 (7 bases). V lost 0 bases and J 2 bases, leaving 24 bases between the germline ends. Germline V gene data show CDR1 as SGDLS and CDR2 as YYNGEE. This CDR3 has 20 residues. CDR3 protein: CASSVGWSGGQRGPYNEQFF. CDR3 DNA: TGTGCCAGCAGCGTAGGTTGGTCGGGGGGCCAGCGGGGACCCTACAATGAGCAGTTCTTC.

The sample holds a few counts of this clone. The chain uses TRBV5-6 and TRBJ1-1, with unresolved D. V was clipped by 4 bases and J by 4 bases, with 17 bases between them. Per the germline V gene, CDR1 is SGHDT and CDR2 is YYEEEE. This CDR3 has 15 residues. The DNA for the CDR3 is TGTGCCAGCAGCGTGGTAAGAATCCTGAGCACTGAAGCTTTCTTT. Amino acid sequence: CASSVVRILSTEAFF.

The chain combines TRBV4-3 with TRBJ1-2; TRBD1 matches at 7 bases. Germline CDR1 LGHNA, CDR2 YSLEER. V dropped 4 bases and J dropped 3; count of bases not matched to a gene: 8. The CDR3 runs to 15 residues. The CDR3: CASSRSTQGDYGYTF. Here the CDR3 DNA reads TGCGCCAGCAGCCGATCGACTCAGGGGGACTATGGCTACACCTTC.

This chain connects TRBV2 to TRBJ2-5; weak D call: TRBD2 (7 bases). This CDR3 spans 11 amino acids. The germline V gene has CDR1 SNHLY and CDR2 FYNNEI. V dropped 8 bases and J dropped 5 bases, with 9 bases sitting between them. The CDR3 loop reads CASGGAETQYF. For the CDR3, the DNA is TGTGCCAGCGGGGGGGCGGAGACCCAGTACTTC.

V and J are TRBV29-1 and TRBJ2-3, with 11 positions matching TRBD2. Germline values: CDR1 SQVTM, CDR2 ANQGSEA. The V segment lost 7 bases and the J segment 2 bases; nucleotides outside the gene matches: 8. The CDR3 covers 15 residues. In DNA form, the CDR3 reads TGCAGCGGGGGTGGGACTAGCGGAAACACAGATACGCAGTATTTT. Residues: CSGGGTSGNTDTQYF.

This clone was counted a few times. The chain couples TRBV5-8 to TRBJ2-2; 7 positions match TRBD2. Looked up from germline, CDR1 is SGHTS and CDR2 is YDEGEE. Germline trimming cut 5 bases from V and 6 bases from J; bases unmatched to any gene: 10. The CDR3 spans 15 residues. CDR3 protein: CASRVWGGRSGELFF. Here the CDR3 DNA reads TGTGCCAGCAGGGTATGGGGGGGACGTTCCGGGGAGCTGTTTTTT.

This clone was seen more than once but under ten times. This sequence joins TRBV5-4 and TRBJ2-3; 8 positions match TRBD2. This CDR3 comprises 18 residues. Trimming removed 4 bases from V and 1 base from J; junction bases left unmatched: 14. Germline CDR1 reads SGHNT; CDR2 reads YYREEE (reference sequence). The CDR3 loop is CASSPLAFGGAGTDTQYF. The CDR3 region has the DNA TGTGCCAGCAGCCCGCTGGCCTTCGGGGGGGCCGGCACAGATACGCAGTATTTT.

This chain uses TRBV27 with TRBJ2-1, with 7 nucleotides matching TRBD2. Germline CDR1 and CDR2: MNHEY and SMNVEV (reference sequence). The CDR3 is 14 residues long. Trimming at V came to 5 bases and at J to 7 bases, leaving 8 bases not matched to a gene. Here the CDR3 DNA reads TGTGCCAGCAGTCCCAGCGGGATAGAAAATGAGCAGTTCTTC. It codes for CASSPSGIENEQFF.

The genes are TRBV4-1 and TRBJ1-1, with 7 bases aligning to TRBD1. J lost 3 bases, V lost 5 bases, and 18 bases had no gene match. CDR3 length: 18 residues. CDR1 is MGHRA, CDR2 YSYEKL, per germline. The CDR3 reads CASSGSTGLAPRDTEAFF. Here the CDR3 DNA reads TGCGCCAGCAGCGGTTCGACAGGGCTGGCCCCCAGGGACACTGAAGCTTTCTTT.

The V and J genes are TRBV9 and TRBJ2-2, with unresolved D. The germline CDR1 and CDR2 sequences are SGDLS and YYNGEE. The CDR3 runs to 14 residues. V was cut by 1 base and J by 0 bases, with 4 bases left in between. For the CDR3, the DNA is TGTGCCAGCAGCGTAACAACGAACACCGGGGAGCTGTTTTTT. Protein sequence: CASSVTTNTGELFF.

The V and J genes are TRBV4-1 and TRBJ2-1, with TRBD2 matching over 16 bases. Germline values: CDR1 MGHRA, CDR2 YSYEKL. Trimming at V came to 4 bases and at J to 4 bases, leaving 7 bases not matched to a gene. The CDR3 has 18 amino acids. In DNA, the CDR3 is TGCGCCAGCAGCCGGGGACTAGCGGGAGGGCCGAGATACAATGAGCAGTTCTTC. Its translation is CASSRGLAGGPRYNEQFF.

The V gene is TRBV13, the J gene TRBJ2-3; 10 bases are shared with TRBD2. From germline, CDR1 is PRHDT and CDR2 FYEKMQ (reference sequence). The CDR3 is made up of 16 amino acids. Losses at the gene ends were 5 bases for V and 2 bases for J; bases not matched to a gene: 7. CDR3 nucleotides: TGTGCCAGCAGCACCCCTAGCGGGGGCCTCACAGATACGCAGTATTTT. This codes for CASSTPSGGLTDTQYF.

The chain recombines TRBV6-5 with TRBJ1-2; D unresolved. Germline CDR1 and CDR2: MNHEY and SVGAGI. V was clipped by 4 bases and J by 7 bases, with 22 bases between them. There are 16 residues in the CDR3. The CDR3 loop reads CASSSPYSTRTGGYTF. As DNA, the CDR3 is TGTGCCAGCAGTTCCCCATATTCAACCCGAACCGGTGGCTACACCTTC.

The CDR3 spells CASSLRLSYNEQFF. The CDR3 coding sequence is TGTGCCAGCAGTTTACGACTCTCCTACAATGAGCAGTTCTTC. J is TRBJ2-1 and V is TRBV27, with D uncertain. The germline V and J ends were trimmed by 2 bases and 0 bases, with 5 bases remaining between them. The CDR3 runs 14 residues. The germline V gene has CDR1 MNHEY and CDR2 SMNVEV (reference sequence).

The genes are TRBV5-6 and TRBJ2-7; 10 positions match TRBD2. V lost 4 bases, J lost 4 bases, and 8 bases stayed unmatched. The CDR3 has 15 residues. Germline assignment: CDR1 SGHDT and CDR2 YYEEEE. CDR3 DNA: TGTGCCAGCAGCCCCCGACTAGCGGGTGGGTACGAGCAGTACTTC. It yields the protein CASSPRLAGGYEQYF.

The rearrangement links TRBV19 to TRBJ2-1, with D possibly matching TRBD2 (5 bases). The germline V gene has CDR1 LNHDA and CDR2 SQIVND (reference sequence). The CDR3 sequence is 14 residues long. Deletions cut 2 bases from V and 4 bases from J, with 9 bases between. CDR3: CASSIIAGYNEQFF. CDR3 nucleotide sequence: TGTGCCAGTAGTATAATTGCGGGTTACAATGAGCAGTTCTTC.

This chain uses TRBV15 with TRBJ2-1, with 13 bases that match TRBD2. Germline CDR1 and CDR2: LNHNV and YYDKDF (reference sequence). The CDR3 covers 16 residues. V was clipped by 4 bases and J by 5 bases; unmatched bases: 5. CDR3 protein: CATSTLAGGINNEQFF. The CDR3 DNA is TGTGCCACCAGCACACTAGCGGGAGGGATTAACAATGAGCAGTTCTTC.

This chain links TRBV19 with TRBJ2-1; 9 nucleotides match TRBD1. The CDR3 runs 17 residues. Trimming cost V 7 bases and J 8 bases; bases outside gene matches: 18. Germline loops: CDR1 LNHDA, CDR2 SQIVND (reference sequence). The CDR3 region is CASTNLRGQGPWHEQFF. As DNA, the CDR3 is TGTGCCAGTACCAACCTTCGGGGACAGGGTCCATGGCATGAGCAGTTCTTC.

The chain joins TRBV7-2 to TRBJ2-7, with D maybe TRBD1 (6 bases). The CDR3 consists of 13 residues. The germline V gene has CDR1 SGHTA and CDR2 FQGNSA. V dropped 3 bases and J dropped 1 base, with 7 bases sitting between them. CDR3 in amino acids: CASSFDRSYEQYF. DNA for the CDR3: TGTGCCAGCAGCTTCGACAGGTCCTACGAGCAGTACTTC.

The chain uses TRBV4-2 and TRBJ2-7; 10 bases line up with TRBD2. CDR1 is LGHNA and CDR2 is YNFKEQ in the germline V gene. The length of the CDR3 is 16 residues. After removal of 4 bases from V and 1 base from J, the junction contained 7 bases not matched to a gene. CDR3 nucleotides: TGTGCCAGCAGCCGCATCCCGGGACTAGCGTCCTACGAGCAGTACTTC. Residues: CASSRIPGLASYEQYF.

This clone was seen once. The V gene is TRBV4-3, the J gene TRBJ1-1; 12 bases fit TRBD1. Germline values: CDR1 LGHNA, CDR2 YSLEER. This CDR3 has 16 amino acids. With 4 bases clipped from V and 4 bases from J, the junction kept 7 bases outside the gene matches. As DNA, the CDR3 is TGCGCCAGCAGCCGCGGGACAGGGGGCTTGTTCACTGAAGCTTTCTTT. Its translation is CASSRGTGGLFTEAFF.

The rearrangement uses TRBV9 and TRBJ2-3; a possible D gene is TRBD2 (6 bases). The CDR3 spans 15 residues. Germline CDR1 is SGDLS and CDR2 is YYNGEE. Between the trimmed V and J ends, which lost 4 bases and 4 bases, there was a span of 16 bases. The CDR3 nucleotides read TGTGCCAGCAGCCACGGGGGAACTTTCCCAGATACGCAGTATTTT. Amino acids: CASSHGGTFPDTQYF. The variable domain in full, completed from reference TRBV9 and TRBJ2-3, reads DSGVTQTPKHLITATGQRVTLRCSPRSGDLSVYWYQQSLDQGLQFLIQYYNGEERAKGNILERFSAQQFPDLHSELNLSSLELGDSALYFCASSHGGTFPDTQYFGPGTRLTVL.

CDR3 in amino acids: CAISENGDTEAFF. The CDR3 DNA reads as TGTGCCATCAGTGAGAACGGGGACACTGAAGCTTTCTTT. The J gene is TRBJ1-1, the V gene TRBV10-3; no reliable D call. Germline CDR1 reads ENHRY; CDR2 reads SYGVKD. The length of the CDR3 is 13 residues. The V end lost 2 bases, the J end lost 3 bases, and 7 bases lay between the germline ends.

The rearrangement joins TRBV11-2 to TRBJ2-2; TRBD2 matches 11 bases. The junction had 12 bases not matched to a gene; V was cut back by 8 bases and J by 4 bases. CDR3 length: 17 residues. CDR1 is SGHAT and CDR2 is FQNNGV in the germline V gene. The CDR3 nucleotides read TGTGCCAGCCCGCTGAGCACTAGCGGGAGCGTCACCGGGGAGCTGTTTTTT. Protein sequence: CASPLSTSGSVTGELFF.

The rearrangement joins TRBV15 to TRBJ1-2, with a weak D call TRBD1 (6 bases). Trimming took off 0 bases at V and 4 bases at J, with 15 bases between the two ends. The CDR3 length is 16 residues. In germline, CDR1 is LNHNV, CDR2 YYDKDF (reference sequence). The CDR3 spells CATSRDLPGAGYGYTF. The CDR3 DNA is TGTGCCACCAGCAGAGACCTCCCAGGGGCGGGCTATGGCTACACCTTC.

This rearrangement joins TRBV11-3 to TRBJ2-5; D might be TRBD2 (5 bases). CDR3 length equals 14 residues. In germline, CDR1 is SGHNT, CDR2 YENEEA. The V end was cut by 3 bases, the J end by 5 bases, with 13 bases between. The CDR3 nucleotides are TGTGCCAGCAGCTTCGCGGGTGTGAAGGAGACCCAGTACTTC. Amino acids: CASSFAGVKETQYF.

This clone was observed a single time. V usage is TRBV6-1 and J usage is TRBJ2-3; 9 bases are a match to TRBD2. The length of the CDR3 is 17 residues. Germline loops: CDR1 MNHNS, CDR2 SASEGT. With 4 bases clipped from V and 0 bases from J, the junction kept 8 bases outside the gene matches. CDR3 sequence reads: CASSVTSSGRSTDTQYF. The CDR3 nucleotides read TGTGCCAGCAGTGTCACATCAAGCGGGAGGAGCACAGATACGCAGTATTTT.

The CDR3 sequence: CASAGGGSQYF. CDR3 sequence (DNA): TGTGCCAGCGCCGGGGGGGGGAGCCAGTACTTC. The chain uses TRBV5-4 and TRBJ2-5; 8 bases line up with TRBD2. Looked up from germline, CDR1 is SGHNT and CDR2 is YYREEE (reference sequence). This CDR3 comprises 11 residues. V was clipped by 7 bases and J by 10 bases; unmatched bases: 6.